This T cell receptor beta chain stems from a study of T cell repertoires in cytomegalovirus infection. In the study overall: It can be stated that public TCR beta signatures indicated CMV infection as well as a matching HLA type.

Remarks on this clonotype: What it binds is not known.

Study-wide findings and caveats: Dominating the ex vivo response were TCR beta clonotypes that were CMV-specific and HLA-C-restricted. Cumulated frequencies of public TCR beta families served to identify carriers of CMV plus the relevant HLA.

TCRdb used MiXCR to reprocess the reads, holding one entry per CDR3 protein. In the table there are approximately 110,000 distinct CDR3 sequences, less than 55% of which are singletons. The CDR3 loop spans 14 amino acids. The V and J ends lost 5 bases and 2 bases respectively, with 11 bases between them. Germline V gene lookup returns CDR1 LNHDA and CDR2 SQIVND (reference sequence). The TCR was taken from a human donor in good health (CMV status not recorded). Some clones in this sample may be carry-over from other donors' samples. The chain employs TRBV19 and TRBJ2-3; perhaps TRBD1 as D (5 bases). The sequenced sample was CD8+ T cells from cultured PBMCs, obtained from culture after CMV antigen stimulation. The CDR3 here is CASSGTGFTDTQYF. CDR3 coding DNA: TGTGCCAGTAGTGGTACAGGATTCACAGATACGCAGTATTTT.